One and the same sample provided the 26 T cell receptor beta chains below, sequenced in a study of chemoradiotherapy in HPV16-positive cancers (dated by TCRdb to 2021 to 2024). Preparation of the library involved the immunoSEQ multiplex PCR assay. TCRdb took this table from immuneACCESS and kept in-frame rearrangements with V and J called. Such tables lack part of the clones; where checked against another copy, unresolved V genes explain under half of the gap, and the rest is unexplained. Across this sample there are 1,900 or so clones, with about 90% seen only once. The ten most abundant clones make up around 7.1% of the sample. The sequencing here drew on tumor tissue, taken from a patient who underwent chemoradiotherapy. The receptors here all came from a human donor with HPV-associated anogenital cancer.

The CDR3 DNA is TGTGCCAGTAAGGCGCTAGCGGGGGGAGATTCCCTTTACAATGAGCAGTTCTTC. Its translation: CASKALAGGDSLYNEQFF. The chain joins TRBV19 to TRBJ2-1, with 11 bases identical to TRBD2. V lost 7 bases, J lost 4 bases, and 15 bases stayed unmatched. The CDR3 runs 18 residues. Germline CDR1 LNHDA, CDR2 SQIVND (reference sequence). Full variable domain (remainder filled in from reference TRBV19 and TRBJ2-1): DGGITQSPKYLFRKEGQNVTLSCEQNLNHDAMYWYRQDPGQGLRLIYYSQIVNDFQKGDIAEGYSVSREKKESFPLTVTSAQKNPTAFYLCASKALAGGDSLYNEQFFGPGTRLTVL.

The chain carries TRBV11-3 and TRBJ1-1; tentative D call: TRBD1 (6 bases). The CDR3 consists of 13 residues. Germline V gene lookup returns CDR1 SGHNT and CDR2 YENEEA. V was trimmed by 0 bases and J by 11 bases, leaving 13 bases between them. The chain's CDR3 is CASSLDRRQAAFF. Written as DNA, the CDR3 is TGTGCCAGCAGCTTAGATCGGCGACAGGCTGCTTTCTTT.

The chain is built from TRBV6-1 and TRBJ1-3, with a tentative D call TRBD1 (5 bases). Germline V lookup: CDR1 MNHNS, CDR2 SASEGT. The V and J ends lost 7 bases and 4 bases respectively, with 17 bases between them. The CDR3 is 15 residues long. The CDR3 DNA reads TGTGCCAGCACTCCCAAGGTCGCAGGGGGAAACACCATATATTTT. It translates to CASTPKVAGGNTIYF.

DNA of the CDR3: TGTGCCAGCAGTTGGGCCCGGAACACTGAAGCTTTCTTT. It yields the protein CASSWARNTEAFF. This sequence joins TRBV6-5 and TRBJ1-1; no reliable D call. V lost 4 bases, J lost 1 base, and 7 bases lay in between. This CDR3 contains 13 residues. Germline assignment: CDR1 MNHEY and CDR2 SVGAGI.

This clone was counted once. The chain joins TRBV30 to TRBJ2-2; TRBD1 might be the D (5 bases). Germline V gives CDR1 GTSNPN, CDR2 SVGIG (reference sequence). V gave up 4 bases and J gave up 5 bases, with 14 bases separating them. The CDR3 totals 14 residues. CDR3 sequence reads: CAWKKGATTGELFF. The CDR3, as DNA: TGTGCCTGGAAAAAAGGGGCGACAACCGGGGAGCTGTTTTTT.

The J gene is TRBJ1-2, the V gene TRBV2; D gene ambiguous. CDR1 is SNHLY and CDR2 is FYNNEI in the germline V gene. With 7 bases removed from V and 2 bases from J, the gap between germline ends came to 11 bases. This CDR3 region has 13 residues. The CDR3 here is CASMRDGNYGYTF. Here the CDR3 DNA reads TGTGCCAGCATGAGAGACGGAAACTATGGCTACACCTTC.

The chain employs TRBV4-1 and TRBJ1-3; 7 nucleotides align to TRBD1. Germline CDR1 reads MGHRA; CDR2 reads YSYEKL. The CDR3 consists of 16 residues. The V and J ends lost 4 bases and 0 bases, in that order; junction bases with no gene match: 6. The CDR3 DNA sequence: TGCGCCAGCAGCCCTAGGACAGGACTCTCTGGAAACACCATATATTTT. It encodes CASSPRTGLSGNTIYF.

J is TRBJ2-4 and V is TRBV18, with 8 nucleotides matching TRBD1. The CDR3 runs 17 residues. Germline V CDR1 and CDR2: KGHSH, LQKENI. The V and J ends lost 5 bases and 3 bases, in that order; junction bases with no gene match: 12. The CDR3 loop reads CASSGLLVGQGKNIQYF. The DNA of the CDR3 is TGTGCCAGCTCAGGTCTCCTAGTTGGACAGGGCAAAAACATTCAGTACTTC.

The rearrangement joins TRBV14 to TRBJ2-3; 8 bases align to TRBD2. Germline V lookup: CDR1 SGHDN, CDR2 FVKESK. Trimming at V came to 6 bases and at J to 3 bases, leaving 11 bases not matched to a gene. The CDR3 spans 16 residues. In nucleotides, the CDR3 is TGTGCCAGCAGTCCGCCCCCAGCGGGGGTTACAGATACGCAGTATTTT. Translation gives CASSPPPAGVTDTQYF.

This clone appeared a few times. This chain connects TRBV27 to TRBJ1-1; TRBD1 might be the D (5 bases). Trimming took 6 bases from V and 0 from J, leaving 17 bases between them. This CDR3 is built from 16 residues. The germline gives CDR1 MNHEY, CDR2 SMNVEV (reference sequence). CDR3 DNA: TGTGCCAGCAGAAATTCAGGGTTTAGTTTGAACACTGAAGCTTTCTTT. Its protein product is CASRNSGFSLNTEAFF.

The V call is TRBV5-4, the J call TRBJ2-5, with D perhaps matching TRBD2 (5 bases). The CDR3 is 14 amino acids. V lost 1 base and J 5 bases, leaving 12 bases between the germline ends. Germline V lookup: CDR1 SGHNT, CDR2 YYREEE (reference sequence). CDR3 in DNA: TGTGCCAGCAGCTTGTTCGAGGGTTGGGAGACCCAGTACTTC. Residues: CASSLFEGWETQYF.

This rearrangement joins TRBV4-1 to TRBJ2-1; D is uncertain. The CDR3 is 15 residues long. V dropped 4 bases and J dropped 2 bases, with 12 bases sitting between them. Germline loops: CDR1 MGHRA, CDR2 YSYEKL. In nucleotides, the CDR3 is TGCGCCAGCAGCCTGGCGGACCAAACCTACAATGAGCAGTTCTTC. Translated: CASSLADQTYNEQFF.

The chain couples TRBV5-1 to TRBJ2-1; 8 bases align to TRBD1. Germline V gene data show CDR1 as SGHRS and CDR2 as YFSETQ. CDR3 length equals 15 residues. The V gene end was trimmed by 4 bases and the J gene end by 6 bases; junction bases not matched to a gene: 9. CDR3: CASSPQGAGGNEQFF. In nucleotides, the CDR3 is TGCGCCAGCAGCCCCCAGGGGGCGGGTGGCAATGAGCAGTTCTTC.

V usage is TRBV10-1 and J usage is TRBJ1-3; D gene uncertain. The CDR3 spans 16 residues. CDR1 WNHNN and CDR2 SYGVQD come from the germline V gene (reference sequence). The V gene lost 3 bases and the J gene lost 0 bases, with 12 bases spanning the gap. The CDR3 loop is CASSEAGVSSGNTIYF. CDR3 DNA sequence: TGCGCCAGCAGTGAAGCTGGGGTGAGCTCTGGAAACACCATATATTTT.

This chain uses TRBV5-6 with TRBJ1-5; D is perhaps TRBD1 (6 bases). Trimming removed 0 bases at V and 7 bases at J, with 26 bases between. Germline CDR1 is SGHDT and CDR2 is YYEEEE. The CDR3 is made up of 19 amino acids. The CDR3: CASSLVAVRGAPIQQPQHF. The CDR3 DNA reads TGTGCCAGCAGCTTGGTAGCGGTTCGGGGGGCGCCAATCCAACAGCCCCAGCATTTT. Supplemented by reference TRBV5-6 and TRBJ1-5, the full variable domain reads DAGVTQSPTHLIKTRGQQVTLRCSPKSGHDTVSWYQQALGQGPQFIFQYYEEEERQRGNFPDRFSGHQFPNYSSELNVNALLLGDSALYLCASSLVAVRGAPIQQPQHFGDGTRLSIL.

The chain combines TRBV7-9 with TRBJ2-3; D gene uncertain. With 5 bases removed from V and 4 bases from J, the gap between germline ends came to 7 bases. The CDR3 totals 12 residues. The germline V gene has CDR1 SEHNR and CDR2 FQNEAQ (reference sequence). This CDR3 reads CASSRTADTQYF. CDR3 DNA sequence: TGTGCCAGCAGCCGTACCGCAGATACGCAGTATTTT. Together with reference TRBV7-9 and TRBJ2-3, the CDR3 gives the full variable domain: DTGVSQNPRHKITKRGQNVTFRCDPISEHNRLYWYRQTLGQGPEFLTYFQNEAQLEKSRLLSDRFSAERPKGSFSTLEIQRTEQGDSAMYLCASSRTADTQYFGPGTRLTVL.

The gene calls are TRBV30 and TRBJ1-5; the D is unclear. The CDR3 runs 13 residues. Germline values: CDR1 GTSNPN, CDR2 SVGIG (reference sequence). V lost 4 bases, J lost 1 base, and 8 bases lay in between. This CDR3 reads CAWKGPSNQPQHF. CDR3 sequence (DNA): TGTGCCTGGAAAGGGCCAAGCAATCAGCCCCAGCATTTT.

The chain joins TRBV4-3 to TRBJ2-7; D gene unclear. This CDR3 spans 15 amino acids. The germline V and J ends were trimmed by 0 bases and 2 bases, with 11 bases remaining between them. Per the germline V gene, CDR1 is LGHNA and CDR2 is YSLEER. The DNA of the CDR3 is TGCGCCAGCAGCCAAGAGGCGGCATCGACCTACGAGCAGTACTTC. Translating it yields CASSQEAASTYEQYF.

This chain uses TRBV7-6 with TRBJ2-3; unclear D gene. Germline CDR1 reads SGHVS; CDR2 reads FNYEAQ. The CDR3 has 13 residues. Trimming removed 0 bases at V and 0 bases at J, with 1 base between. The CDR3 DNA follows: TGTGCCAGCAGCTTAGCGAGCACAGATACGCAGTATTTT. As protein: CASSLASTDTQYF.

The genes are TRBV2 and TRBJ2-3; perhaps TRBD2 as D (6 bases). The CDR3 is 14 amino acids. V was cut by 6 bases and J by 6 bases, with 16 bases left in between. In germline, CDR1 is SNHLY, CDR2 FYNNEI. The CDR3 spells CASRGGLETDTQYF. CDR3 DNA: TGTGCCAGCAGGGGGGGACTTGAGACGGATACGCAGTATTTT.

This sequence joins TRBV19 and TRBJ2-1; D is possibly TRBD2 (6 bases). Trimming took off 3 bases at V and 4 bases at J, with 13 bases between the two ends. CDR1 LNHDA and CDR2 SQIVND come from the germline V gene (reference sequence). This CDR3 has 15 amino acids. CDR3 bases: TGTGCCAGTAGTATGGAGGGACTCCCTTACAATGAGCAGTTCTTC. Amino acids: CASSMEGLPYNEQFF.

The J gene is TRBJ1-2, the V gene TRBV5-4; 11 nucleotides agree with TRBD1. J lost 6 bases, V lost 4 bases, and 5 bases had no gene match. The CDR3 consists of 14 residues. In germline, CDR1 is SGHNT, CDR2 YYREEE (reference sequence). CDR3 amino acids: CASSLRDRGDGYTF. CDR3 bases: TGTGCCAGCAGCCTCCGGGACAGGGGGGATGGCTACACCTTC.

The chain employs TRBV6-4 and TRBJ1-6; 10 bases are a match to TRBD1. V was clipped by 5 bases and J by 10 bases; unmatched bases: 8. CDR3 length equals 15 residues. Germline assignment: CDR1 MRHNA and CDR2 SNTAGT. The chain's CDR3 is CASSPGQGGGSPLHF. DNA of the CDR3: TGTGCCAGCAGTCCCGGACAGGGGGGAGGATCACCCCTCCACTTT.

The chain recombines TRBV28 with TRBJ1-5, with D possibly TRBD1 on 6 matching bases. Trimming pared 4 bases from V and 3 bases from J, leaving 22 bases between. This CDR3 has 18 residues. Germline CDR1 and CDR2: MDHEN and SYDVKM. The CDR3 is CASSSGGLDLLINQPQHF. The CDR3 region has the DNA TGTGCCAGCAGTTCCGGGGGCCTCGACCTGTTAATCAATCAGCCCCAGCATTTT.

The rearrangement uses TRBV6-5 and TRBJ1-1, with D unresolved. The V and J ends lost 2 bases and 1 base respectively, with 11 bases between them. Germline values: CDR1 MNHEY, CDR2 SVGAGI. The CDR3 extends over 15 amino acids. The DNA of the CDR3 is TGTGCCAGCAGTTACCGGGAAGTTAGGAACACTGAAGCTTTCTTT. Translated: CASSYREVRNTEAFF.

The V gene is TRBV7-2, the J gene TRBJ2-1; TRBD2 might be the D (8 bases). With 4 bases removed from V and 3 bases from J, the gap between germline ends came to 25 bases. Germline V CDR1 and CDR2: SGHTA, FQGNSA. There are 19 residues in the CDR3. The CDR3 DNA is TGTGCCAGCAGCTCCAATAGGGGGCGGTCGCGGGGGGTCTACAATGAGCAGTTCTTC. Its translation: CASSSNRGRSRGVYNEQFF.